Listed here is a single T cell receptor (beta chain). Its antigen remains unidentified. The sample originates from a study of cytomegalovirus exposure and HLA in healthy donors. Across the whole study: From HLA-typed donors, an early data release held roughly 80 million unique TCRs. General study points: In a later analysis, common viral pathogens appeared linked to several of the most significant clusters. Some segments of the V type, notably TRBV6-2 and TRBV6-3, were excluded as indistinguishable.

The germline gives CDR1 SGHTA, CDR2 FQGNSA. The CDR3 length is 16 residues. V shed 4 bases and J shed 7 bases, with 17 bases lying between them. The primer mix had 60 Vbeta and 13 Jbeta primers. Here immunoSEQ multiplex PCR was the method, and the copy in TCRdb shows in-frame clones only, minus some. The sample shows 150,000 to 200,000 clones, roughly 65% of them seen only once. This receptor was taken from a woman under 30 in good health and CMV-seropositive. The sequencing input was PBMCs. This chain joins TRBV7-2 and TRBJ1-6; D may be TRBD1 (6 bases). CDR3 in DNA: TGTGCCAGCAGCTCGGGCTCGAGGGGGTCGAATTCACCCCTCCACTTT. Amino acids: CASSSGSRGSNSPLHF.